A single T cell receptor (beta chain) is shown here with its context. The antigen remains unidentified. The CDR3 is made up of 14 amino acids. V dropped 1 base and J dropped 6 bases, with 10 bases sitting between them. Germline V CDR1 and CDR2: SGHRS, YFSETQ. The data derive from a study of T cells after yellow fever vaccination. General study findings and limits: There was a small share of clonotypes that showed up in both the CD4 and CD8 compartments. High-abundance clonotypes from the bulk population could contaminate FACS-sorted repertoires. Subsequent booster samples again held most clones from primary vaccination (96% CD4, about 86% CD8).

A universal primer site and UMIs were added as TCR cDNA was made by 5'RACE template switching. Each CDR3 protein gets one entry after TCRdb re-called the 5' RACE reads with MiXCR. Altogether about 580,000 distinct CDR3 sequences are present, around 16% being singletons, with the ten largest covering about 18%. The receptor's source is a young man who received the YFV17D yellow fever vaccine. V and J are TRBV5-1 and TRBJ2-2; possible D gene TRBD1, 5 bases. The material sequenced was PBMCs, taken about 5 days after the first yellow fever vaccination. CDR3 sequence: CASSLSMGPGELFF. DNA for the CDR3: TGCGCCAGCAGCTTGAGCATGGGGCCCGGGGAGCTGTTTTTT.